These T cell receptor beta chains were read from a single sample in a study of T cell responses to AZD1222 COVID-19 vaccine. Assay: immunoSEQ multiplex PCR; the TCRdb copy retains only in-frame clones and omits some. Of 85,000 to 90,000 clones in the sample, 85% to 90% are singletons; the top ten hold about 9.4%. Sequenced material: peripheral blood, taken on day 0 of MenACWY control vaccination. These receptor sequences come from an adult in good health. The CDR3 runs from the conserved cysteine through the conserved F or W.

cdr3_aa,j_call,v_call
CASSSPIRTVNTEAFF,TRBJ1-1,TRBV5-6
CASSLNLAGEAFF,TRBJ1-1,TRBV7-3
CASSLEAAYGYTF,TRBJ1-2,TRBV5-6
CASSFRASFTDTQYF,TRBJ2-3,TRBV27
CASSPPLAGDIGYTF,TRBJ1-2,TRBV18
CASSLSGQRNTEAFF,TRBJ1-1,TRBV5-1
CASSGLGFLMNTEAFF,TRBJ1-1,TRBV4-1
CASRPRGKETQYF,TRBJ2-5,TRBV19
CASSLPRGLGETQYF,TRBJ2-5,TRBV28
CASSLERYNSPLHF,TRBJ1-6,TRBV7-6
CASSQDPRTDTQYF,TRBJ2-3,TRBV4-3
CASSPGGQENEKLFF,TRBJ1-4,TRBV18
CAVGTDQPQHF,TRBJ1-5,TRBV6-5
CASSVGEETQYF,TRBJ2-5,TRBV19
CASRVGRELFRELFF,TRBJ2-2,TRBV28
CATRQGRWSNQPQHF,TRBJ1-5,TRBV24-1
CASSLVEGASEAFF,TRBJ1-1,TRBV5-1
CASSYLGVGNQPQHF,TRBJ1-5,TRBV6-6
CASSQEKGEPNEKLFF,TRBJ1-4,TRBV4-1
CASSQSGGGNQPQHF,TRBJ1-5,TRBV18
CASSPRINYNSPLHF,TRBJ1-6,TRBV7-2
CASSSRGAEYNEQFF,TRBJ2-1,TRBV7-3
CASSIGTSADTQYF,TRBJ2-3,TRBV19
CAWRGQGRTEAFF,TRBJ1-1,TRBV30
CASSSDNQPQHF,TRBJ1-5,TRBV6-5
CASSLGADNQPQHF,TRBJ1-5,TRBV5-5
CASSLRVETQYF,TRBJ2-5,TRBV12-3/TRBV12-4
CASSQRAAENSPLHF,TRBJ1-6,TRBV14
CASSLEGDTQYF,TRBJ2-3,TRBV5-1
CASRYSTGGPNYGYTF,TRBJ1-2,TRBV6-2/TRBV6-3
CASSPGPSQPQHF,TRBJ1-5,TRBV12-3/TRBV12-4